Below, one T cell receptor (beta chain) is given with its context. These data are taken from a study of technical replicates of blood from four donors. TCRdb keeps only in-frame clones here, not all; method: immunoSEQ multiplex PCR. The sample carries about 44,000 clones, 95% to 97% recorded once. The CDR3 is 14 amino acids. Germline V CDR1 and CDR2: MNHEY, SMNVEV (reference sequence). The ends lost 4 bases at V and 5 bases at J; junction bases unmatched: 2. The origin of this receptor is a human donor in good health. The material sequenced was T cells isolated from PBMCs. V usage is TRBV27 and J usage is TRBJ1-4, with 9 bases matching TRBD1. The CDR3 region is CASSSTGGNEKLFF. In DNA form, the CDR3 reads TGTGCCAGCAGTTCGACAGGGGGGAATGAAAAACTGTTTTTT.